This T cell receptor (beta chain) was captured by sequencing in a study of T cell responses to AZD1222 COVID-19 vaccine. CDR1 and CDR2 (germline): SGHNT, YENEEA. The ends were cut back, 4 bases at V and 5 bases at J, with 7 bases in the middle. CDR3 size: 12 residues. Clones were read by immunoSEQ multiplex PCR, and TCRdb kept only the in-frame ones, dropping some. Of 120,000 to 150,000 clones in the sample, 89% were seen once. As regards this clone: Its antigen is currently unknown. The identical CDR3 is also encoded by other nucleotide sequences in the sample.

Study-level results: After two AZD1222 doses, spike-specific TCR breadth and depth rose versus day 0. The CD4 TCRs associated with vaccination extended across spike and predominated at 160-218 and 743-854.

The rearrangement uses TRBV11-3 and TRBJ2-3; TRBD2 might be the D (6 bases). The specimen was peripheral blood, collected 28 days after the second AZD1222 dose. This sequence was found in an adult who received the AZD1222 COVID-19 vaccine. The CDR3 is CASSSRGDTQYF. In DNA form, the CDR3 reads TGTGCCAGCAGCTCGCGGGGAGATACGCAGTATTTT.